This entry describes one T cell receptor beta chain. Its specificity is not known. Alongside a J-beta primer mix, a sample-barcoded 5' primer served in a second PCR lasting about 6 to 11 cycles. TCRdb passed the 5' RACE reads through MiXCR, listing each CDR3 protein once. The table lists over a million distinct CDR3 sequences, 40% to 55% of them singletons. These data are taken from a study of blood T cells in healthy people across ages. Background on the study: Template switching picked up about one barcoded beta molecule for each two T cells.

Study observations and caveats: More naive CD4+ cells and higher diversity marked long-lived donors relative to aged donors. Roughly linearly, TCR beta diversity per million T cells fell as age increased.

Each sample had at least 6 million PBMCs isolated. The receptor's source is a woman aged 60-75 years in good health. The sequencing sample was made of blood.

The CDR3 here is CASSELGGATEWEQFF. The CDR3 nucleotides read TGTGCCAGCAGTGAATTGGGAGGGGCCACAGAGTGGGAGCAGTTCTTC. The chain couples TRBV25-1 to TRBJ2-1; TRBD2 matches 7 bases. CDR1 is MGHDK, CDR2 SYGVNS, per germline. Trimming removed 1 base from V and 10 bases from J; junction bases left unmatched: 13. This CDR3 is built from 16 residues.